This T cell receptor (beta chain) is from a study of cytomegalovirus exposure and HLA in healthy donors. Study conclusions and caveats: In a later analysis, a missense DCLRE1C variant was linked to TCR beta V- and J-gene trimming. The CMV antigen specificity of three CMV-associated chains was confirmed through in vitro analysis. In a later analysis, productive TCRs from donors in an Asian-associated ancestry cluster reportedly carried fewer N-insertions than the cohort mean.

The donors, nominally healthy at sampling, likely had unrecorded immune exposures. Use of 60 Vbeta and 13 Jbeta primers characterized the PCR. The method was immunoSEQ multiplex PCR; TCRdb's version includes in-frame clones alone and lacks a portion of them. Among 100,000 to 150,000 clones listed, over 60% were seen once. Only a few counts were recorded for this clone. Antigen: not known. The origin of this receptor is a man in his late teens or twenties in good health and CMV-seronegative. Sequenced input: PBMCs.

CDR3 loop: CASSLAGRGDTEAFF. The CDR3 DNA follows: TGTGCCAGCAGCTTGGCTGGCAGGGGGGACACTGAAGCTTTCTTT. The chain employs TRBV5-4 and TRBJ1-1, with TRBD1 matching 7 bases. The CDR3 runs to 15 residues. Losses at the gene ends were 0 bases for V and 3 bases for J; bases not matched to a gene: 5. In germline, CDR1 is SGHNT, CDR2 YYREEE (reference sequence).